Listed below are T cell receptor beta chains from one sample, sequenced in a study of identical twins. Using its own MiXCR run on the 5' RACE reads, TCRdb lists one record per CDR3 protein. This sample has fewer than 800,000 distinct CDR3 sequences, with about 7% found just once. These data were also reused for a study on yellow fever vaccine responses in identical twins.

The sequencing sample was made of PBMCs. The receptors were gathered from a woman under 30 in good health. CDR3s include the opening cysteine and the closing phenylalanine or tryptophan. The D gene is left open where the match is weak. Size is omitted from some rows. Given values are once, few, many or a class for expanded clones.

cdr3_aa clone_size v_call d_call
CASSTSLAGGSYEQYF . TRBV5-1 TRBD2
CASSRSGAYEQYF . TRBV28 .
CASSQLVAPDTQYF . TRBV3-1 .
CASSLVAQGTGANVLTF few TRBV5-1 .
CASSVLAGGTKSSYNEQFF . TRBV9 TRBD2
CASSTTGTSGRATFVKNIQYF few TRBV11-1 TRBD2
CASSEGQPLAFF few TRBV2 TRBD1
CASSLPIAGEETQYF few TRBV5-1 TRBD2
CASSFRVVNTGELFF . TRBV5-5 .
CASRDRVGETQYF many TRBV6-1 TRBD1
CASSSAGTQIYEQYF . TRBV27 .
CASSAGTENQPQHF many TRBV9 TRBD1
CASSPGETSNQPQHF . TRBV5-1 .
CASTGTSPDTQYF . TRBV12-3/TRBV12-4 TRBD2
CALKGGVSDTQYF many TRBV19 .
CATLKRNTEAFF . TRBV24-1 .
CASRSTRTSASYEQYF few TRBV27 TRBD2
CASSHTSGSSYNEQFF many TRBV7-8 TRBD2
CSVEDRLVRGAKNIQYF few TRBV29-1 .
CSASRLAGYTDTQYF . TRBV20-1 TRBD2
CSARVGGQETQYF . TRBV20-1 .
CASSLSSGNPRNEQFF few TRBV5-5 TRBD2
CASSQGQISYNEQFF many TRBV4-1 .
CASSLTSGDYGYTF few TRBV3-1 .
CATSPQGDNSPLHF . TRBV15 .
CASSSDRYNEQFF . TRBV27 .
CASSQERQVNSPLHF . TRBV4-1 .
CATGGLKPGELFF many TRBV2 TRBD1
CASRQQGSTDTQYF many TRBV14 .
CASGQGLAHTF few TRBV19 TRBD1
CASSSGQGPSNEQFF . TRBV5-1 TRBD1
CASSSYTGELFF many TRBV6-6 .
CSARDPRASGTYEQYF few TRBV20-1 TRBD2
CASRVGTGGFNTEAFF . TRBV5-1 TRBD1